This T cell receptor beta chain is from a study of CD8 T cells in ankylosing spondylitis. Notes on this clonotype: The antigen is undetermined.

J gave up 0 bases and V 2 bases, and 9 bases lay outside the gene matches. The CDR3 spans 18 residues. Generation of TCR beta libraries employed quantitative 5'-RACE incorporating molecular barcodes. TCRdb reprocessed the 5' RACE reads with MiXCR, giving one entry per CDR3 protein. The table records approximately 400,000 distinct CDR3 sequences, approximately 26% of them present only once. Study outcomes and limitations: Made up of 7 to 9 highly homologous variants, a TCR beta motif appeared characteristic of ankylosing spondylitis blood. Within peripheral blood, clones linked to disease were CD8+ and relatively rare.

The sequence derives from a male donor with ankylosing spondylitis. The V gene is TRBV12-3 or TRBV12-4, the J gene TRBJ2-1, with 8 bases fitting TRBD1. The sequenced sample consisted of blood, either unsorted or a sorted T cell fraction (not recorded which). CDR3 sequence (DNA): TGTGCCAGCAGTTTATCAGGCAGGGGGCCGAGCTCCTACAATGAGCAGTTCTTC. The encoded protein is CASSLSGRGPSSYNEQFF.